The clone carrying this T cell receptor beta chain was seen only a few times. The antigen remains unidentified. The sample's time point: patch test 2, 6 weeks after DPC sensitization. Treatment reported: therapeutic diphenylcyclopropenone sensitization with weekly scalp DPC. Blood, whole and unfractionated, served as the source for total RNA extraction. The data were obtained in a study of human T cells and chemical hapten exposure. About the study: Read at 6 days, the patch tests placed 0.01% DPC on the upper back.

General study results and limits: DPC sensitization produced no change in TCRs with frequency above 1 in 1000.

Germline CDR1 and CDR2: SGDLS and YYNGEE. J gave up 0 bases and V 1 base, and 3 bases lay outside the gene matches. The CDR3 runs to 15 residues. Individual cDNA molecules each carried unique molecular identifiers attached by the library. TCRdb used MiXCR to reprocess the RACE reads, holding one entry per CDR3 protein. The sample records about 140,000 distinct CDR3 sequences, 10% to 15% being singletons. This receptor was identified in a woman between 45 and 60 years old with alopecia areata. Some clones in this sample may be carry-over from other donors' samples. The chain couples TRBV9 to TRBJ2-7, with TRBD2 identical over 8 bases. The sample was whole blood, taken in connection with sensitization to the hapten diphenylcyclopropenone (DPC). This chain's CDR3 is CASSVSGTSSYEQYF. In DNA form, the CDR3 reads TGTGCCAGCAGCGTATCGGGGACTAGCTCCTACGAGCAGTACTTC.